The entry that follows covers one T cell receptor (beta chain) sequence. No antigen is known for it. These data belong to a study of cytotoxic CD8 clonotypes in ibrutinib-treated CLL. About the research overall: Among the patients, fewer than twelve presented as relapsed/refractory and 15 as treatment-naive; around 18 showed unmutated IGHV.

Targeted sequencing depth ranged from 1 in 200,000 to 1 in 1 million T cells. Data came from immunoSEQ multiplex PCR; TCRdb stores just in-frame clones and leaves some out. The sample consists of tens of thousands of clones, 70% to 80% of them appearing once. CDR1 is MGHRA and CDR2 is YSYEKL in the germline V gene. V was shortened by 1 base and J by 6 bases, with 15 bases between the two germline ends. The CDR3 covers 15 residues. Study results and limitations: Age-matched healthy donor levels were exceeded by baseline clonality, which tracked circulating CD8+ T-cell counts. Rare overall, public clonotypes shrank or held steady under therapy.

Specimen: PBMCs, collected after 12 months of ibrutinib treatment. The rearrangement links TRBV4-1 to TRBJ2-5; D is perhaps TRBD1 (6 bases). The sequence derives from a human donor with chronic lymphocytic leukemia. The CDR3 region is CASSQGDLWGQTQYF. DNA for the CDR3: TGCGCCAGCAGCCAAGGGGATCTTTGGGGGCAGACCCAGTACTTC.